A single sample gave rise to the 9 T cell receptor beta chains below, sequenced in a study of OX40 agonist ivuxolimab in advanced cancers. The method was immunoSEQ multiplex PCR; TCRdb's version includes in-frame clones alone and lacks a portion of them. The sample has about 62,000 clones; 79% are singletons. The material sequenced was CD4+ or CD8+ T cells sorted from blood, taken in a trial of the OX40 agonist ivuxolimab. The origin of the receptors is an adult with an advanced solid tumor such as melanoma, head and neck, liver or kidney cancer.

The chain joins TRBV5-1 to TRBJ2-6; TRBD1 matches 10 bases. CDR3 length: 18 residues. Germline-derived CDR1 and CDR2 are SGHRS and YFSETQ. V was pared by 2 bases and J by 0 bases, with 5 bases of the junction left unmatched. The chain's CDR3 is CASSFGTGARSGANVLTF. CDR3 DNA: TGCGCCAGCAGCTTCGGGACAGGGGCCCGCTCTGGGGCCAACGTCCTGACTTTC.

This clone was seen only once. The CDR3 sequence: CASFAGAGTDTQYF. The CDR3 nucleotides read TGCGCCAGCTTCGCGGGGGCGGGTACAGATACGCAGTATTTT. The V gene is TRBV5-1, the J gene TRBJ2-3; the D gene is possibly TRBD2 (7 bases). V lost 7 bases and J lost 3, with 15 bases in between. This CDR3 has 14 residues. CDR1 SGHRS and CDR2 YFSETQ come from the germline V gene.

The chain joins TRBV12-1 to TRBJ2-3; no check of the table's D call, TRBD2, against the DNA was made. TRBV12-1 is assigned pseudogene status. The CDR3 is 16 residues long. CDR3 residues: CASSLPFDGRTDTQYF. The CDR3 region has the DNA TGTGCCAGCAGCTTACCGTTCGACGGGAGGACAGATACGCAGTATTTT.

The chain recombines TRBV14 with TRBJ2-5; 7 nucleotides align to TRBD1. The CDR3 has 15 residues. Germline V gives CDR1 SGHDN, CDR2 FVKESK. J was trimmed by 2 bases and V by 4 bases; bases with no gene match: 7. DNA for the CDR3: TGTGCCAGCAGCCGTCCGACAGGGAGACAAGAGACCCAGTACTTC. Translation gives CASSRPTGRQETQYF.

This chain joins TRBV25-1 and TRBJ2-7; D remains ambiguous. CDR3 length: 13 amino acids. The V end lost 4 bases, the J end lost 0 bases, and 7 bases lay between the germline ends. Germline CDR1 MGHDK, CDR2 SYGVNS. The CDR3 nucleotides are TGTGCCAGCAGTGTATCCCACTCCTACGAGCAGTACTTC. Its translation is CASSVSHSYEQYF.

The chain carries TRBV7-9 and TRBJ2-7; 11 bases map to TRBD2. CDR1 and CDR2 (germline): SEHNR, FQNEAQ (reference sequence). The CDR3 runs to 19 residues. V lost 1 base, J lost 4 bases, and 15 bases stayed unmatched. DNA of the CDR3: TGTGCCAGCAGCTTAGTCGGGGTGGCTAGCGGGAGGAACGAGTACGAGCAGTACTTC. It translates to CASSLVGVASGRNEYEQYF. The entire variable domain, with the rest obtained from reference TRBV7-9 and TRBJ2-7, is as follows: DTGVSQNPRHKITKRGQNVTFRCDPISEHNRLYWYRQTLGQGPEFLTYFQNEAQLEKSRLLSDRFSAERPKGSFSTLEIQRTEQGDSAMYLCASSLVGVASGRNEYEQYFGPGTRLTVT.

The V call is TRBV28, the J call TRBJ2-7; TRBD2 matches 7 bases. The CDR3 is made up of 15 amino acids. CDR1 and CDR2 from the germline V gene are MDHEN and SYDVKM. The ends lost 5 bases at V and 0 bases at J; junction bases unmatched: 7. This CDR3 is CASSTHGGSSYEQYF. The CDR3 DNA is TGTGCCAGCAGTACCCACGGGGGGAGCTCCTACGAGCAGTACTTC.

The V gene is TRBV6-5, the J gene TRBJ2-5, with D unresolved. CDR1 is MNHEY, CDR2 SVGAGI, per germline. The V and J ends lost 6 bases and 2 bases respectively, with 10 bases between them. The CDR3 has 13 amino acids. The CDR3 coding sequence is TGTGCCAGCAGGCCCTACGGTCAAGAGACCCAGTACTTC. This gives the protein CASRPYGQETQYF.

The CDR3 coding sequence is TGTGCCAGCAGTTACTGGCAGGGTGACGGGGAGCTGTTTTTT. It specifies CASSYWQGDGELFF. This rearrangement joins TRBV6-5 to TRBJ2-2, with a weak D call TRBD1 (5 bases). Germline V gene lookup returns CDR1 MNHEY and CDR2 SVGAGI. CDR3 length equals 14 residues. The V end was cut by 1 base, the J end by 7 bases, with 10 bases between.